Listed below are T cell receptor beta chains from one sample, sequenced in a study of tumour-infiltrating T cells in Burkitt lymphoma. Sequenced by immunoSEQ multiplex PCR; TCRdb stores in-frame clones only, minus some. The data contain 3,000 to 4,000 clones, about 19% of them singletons. The specimen sequenced was tumor tissue. The receptor source for this set is a human donor with Burkitt lymphoma. CDR3s include the opening cysteine and the closing phenylalanine or tryptophan. The order of the fields is V gene, clone size, J gene, D gene, CDR3 protein, CDR3 DNA. A D gene is named only where the DNA matches it firmly. Some rows have no size entry. The others give once, few or many, or a class for an expanded clone.

V gene: TRBV28; clone size: NA; J gene: TRBJ2-6; D gene: TRBD1; CDR3 protein: CASSLGQDGANVLTF; CDR3 DNA: TGTGCCAGCAGTTTGGGACAGGACGGGGCCAACGTCCTGACTTTC
V gene: TRBV14; clone size: NA; J gene: TRBJ1-2; D gene: TRBD1; CDR3 protein: CASSRPGTGDYGYTF; CDR3 DNA: TGTGCCAGCAGCCGTCCCGGGACAGGGGACTATGGCTACACCTTC
V gene: TRBV29-1; clone size: NA; J gene: TRBJ1-2; D gene: NA; CDR3 protein: CSVLDGNYGYTF; CDR3 DNA: TGCAGCGTACTAGACGGGAACTATGGCTACACCTTC
V gene: TRBV7-2; clone size: NA; J gene: TRBJ2-3; D gene: NA; CDR3 protein: CASSRQDPTQYF; CDR3 DNA: TGTGCCAGCAGCCGACAGGACCCCACGCAGTATTTT
V gene: TRBV6-5; clone size: NA; J gene: TRBJ2-4; D gene: NA; CDR3 protein: CASSRTPKDTQYF; CDR3 DNA: TGTGCCAGCAGTCGGACCCCCAAGGACACTCAGTACTTC
V gene: TRBV5-6; clone size: few; J gene: TRBJ1-1; D gene: NA; CDR3 protein: CASSLGTGLLTEAFF; CDR3 DNA: TGTGCCAGCAGCTTGGGCACAGGGCTGCTCACTGAAGCTTTCTTT
V gene: TRBV19; clone size: NA; J gene: TRBJ2-7; D gene: NA; CDR3 protein: CASRKGYEQYF; CDR3 DNA: TGTGCCAGTAGAAAGGGCTACGAGCAGTACTTC
V gene: TRBV7-9; clone size: NA; J gene: TRBJ2-5; D gene: NA; CDR3 protein: CASSGETQYF; CDR3 DNA: TGTGCCAGCAGCGGTGAGACCCAATACTTC
V gene: TRBV5-4; clone size: few; J gene: TRBJ2-3; D gene: NA; CDR3 protein: CASSLWAGSTDTQYF; CDR3 DNA: TGTGCCAGCAGCTTATGGGCAGGGAGCACAGATACGCAGTATTTT
V gene: TRBV11-2; clone size: NA; J gene: TRBJ2-5; D gene: TRBD1; CDR3 protein: CASSLGGTAKRETQYF; CDR3 DNA: TGTGCCAGCAGCTTAGGGGGGACAGCCAAACGGGAGACCCAGTACTTC
V gene: TRBV9; clone size: NA; J gene: TRBJ2-1; D gene: NA; CDR3 protein: CASNSGTASYNEQFF; CDR3 DNA: TGTGCCAGCAACTCCGGGACTGCCTCCTACAATGAGCAGTTCTTC
V gene: TRBV9; clone size: few; J gene: TRBJ2-1; D gene: TRBD2; CDR3 protein: CASSVRGSSYNEQFF; CDR3 DNA: TGTGCCAGCAGCGTACGCGGGAGCTCCTACAATGAGCAGTTCTTC
V gene: TRBV18; clone size: NA; J gene: TRBJ1-1; D gene: NA; CDR3 protein: CASSTDKNTEAFF; CDR3 DNA: TGTGCCAGCTCGACAGACAAGAACACTGAAGCTTTCTTT
V gene: TRBV29-1; clone size: few; J gene: TRBJ2-1; D gene: NA; CDR3 protein: CSVDGHQGRQDNEQFF; CDR3 DNA: TGCAGCGTTGATGGCCACCAGGGACGGCAAGACAATGAGCAGTTCTTC
V gene: TRBV4-2; clone size: few; J gene: TRBJ2-3; D gene: NA; CDR3 protein: CASSQGSAATDTQYF; CDR3 DNA: TGTGCCAGCAGCCAAGGGAGCGCCGCCACAGATACGCAGTATTTT
V gene: TRBV7-4; clone size: few; J gene: TRBJ2-1; D gene: TRBD2; CDR3 protein: CASSWREKIPVNEQFF; CDR3 DNA: TGTGCCAGCAGCTGGCGGGAGAAGATCCCCGTCAATGAGCAGTTCTTC
V gene: TRBV18; clone size: few; J gene: TRBJ1-5; D gene: TRBD1; CDR3 protein: CASSATGENQPQHF; CDR3 DNA: TGTGCCAGCTCGGCTACAGGGGAGAATCAGCCCCAGCATTTT
V gene: TRBV27; clone size: NA; J gene: TRBJ1-5; D gene: TRBD1; CDR3 protein: CASSPGTGGGQPQHF; CDR3 DNA: TGTGCCAGCAGTCCCGGGACAGGGGGCGGTCAGCCCCAGCATTTT
V gene: TRBV27; clone size: few; J gene: TRBJ2-7; D gene: TRBD2; CDR3 protein: CASWGGDYEQYF; CDR3 DNA: TGTGCCAGCTGGGGGGGAGACTACGAGCAGTACTTC
V gene: TRBV5-8; clone size: few; J gene: TRBJ2-7; D gene: NA; CDR3 protein: CASSPWEQYF; CDR3 DNA: TGTGCCAGCAGCCCCTGGGAGCAGTACTTC
V gene: TRBV7-2; clone size: few; J gene: TRBJ1-2; D gene: TRBD1; CDR3 protein: CASSYITGDYGYTF; CDR3 DNA: TGTGCCAGCAGCTATATAACAGGGGACTATGGCTACACCTTC
V gene: TRBV14; clone size: NA; J gene: TRBJ1-3; D gene: NA; CDR3 protein: CASSPLFSGNTRYF; CDR3 DNA: TGTGCCAGCAGCCCCCTATTCTCTGGAAACACCAGATATTTT
V gene: TRBV9; clone size: few; J gene: TRBJ2-5; D gene: NA; CDR3 protein: CASSACPRETQYF; CDR3 DNA: TGTGCCAGCAGCGCCTGCCCCCGGGAGACCCAGTACTTC
V gene: TRBV28; clone size: few; J gene: TRBJ1-1; D gene: NA; CDR3 protein: CASRAIEAFF; CDR3 DNA: TGTGCCAGCAGAGCCATCGAAGCTTTCTTT
V gene: TRBV19; clone size: few; J gene: TRBJ2-7; D gene: NA; CDR3 protein: CASGDGAYEQYF; CDR3 DNA: TGTGCCAGTGGGGACGGAGCCTACGAGCAGTACTTC
V gene: TRBV7-2; clone size: few; J gene: TRBJ2-1; D gene: TRBD2; CDR3 protein: CASSQGLAGGGEQFF; CDR3 DNA: TGTGCCAGCAGCCAGGGACTAGCGGGGGGCGGTGAGCAGTTCTTC
V gene: TRBV7-2; clone size: few; J gene: TRBJ2-5; D gene: NA; CDR3 protein: CASSAGGAQETQYF; CDR3 DNA: TGTGCCAGCAGCGCAGGGGGGGCCCAAGAGACCCAGTACTTC
V gene: TRBV29-1; clone size: few; J gene: TRBJ2-7; D gene: TRBD2; CDR3 protein: CSVEGGGPGEQYF; CDR3 DNA: TGCAGCGTTGAGGGGGGAGGGCCGGGGGAGCAGTACTTC
V gene: TRBV28; clone size: NA; J gene: TRBJ1-1; D gene: NA; CDR3 protein: CASSTTSMNTEAFF; CDR3 DNA: TGTGCCAGCAGTACGACTTCCATGAACACTGAAGCTTTCTTT
V gene: TRBV27; clone size: NA; J gene: TRBJ2-5; D gene: TRBD2; CDR3 protein: CATRPGLAFQETQYF; CDR3 DNA: TGTGCCACCCGCCCGGGACTAGCGTTCCAAGAGACCCAGTACTTC
V gene: TRBV27; clone size: few; J gene: TRBJ2-1; D gene: NA; CDR3 protein: CASSLTQGINNEQFF; CDR3 DNA: TGTGCCAGCAGTTTAACGCAGGGAATAAACAATGAGCAGTTCTTC